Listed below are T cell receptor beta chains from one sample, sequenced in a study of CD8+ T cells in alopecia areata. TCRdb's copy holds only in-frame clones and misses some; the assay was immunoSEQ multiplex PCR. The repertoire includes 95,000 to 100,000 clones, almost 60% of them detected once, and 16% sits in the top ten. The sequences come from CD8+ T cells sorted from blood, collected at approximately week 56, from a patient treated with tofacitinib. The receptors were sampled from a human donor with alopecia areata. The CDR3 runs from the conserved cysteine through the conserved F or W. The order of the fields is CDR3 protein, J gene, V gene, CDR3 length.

CASSWGQGEQFF TRBJ2-1 TRBV5-6 12
CASSFGYGYTF TRBJ1-2 TRBV5-6 11
CASSYSNLPYMDTIYF TRBJ1-3 TRBV6-6 16
CASSDGQGARGQPQHF TRBJ1-5 TRBV2 16
CASRQGASNQPQHF TRBJ1-5 TRBV2 14
CSVVGDRMGGNTIYF TRBJ1-3 TRBV29-1 15
CSVDTGVRDGYTF TRBJ1-2 TRBV29-1 13
CASSEGQENQPQHF TRBJ1-5 TRBV2 14
CASSFGRGSRPQHF TRBJ1-5 TRBV27 14
CASSSYAEAFF TRBJ1-1 TRBV7-9 11
CASSQGSWGTEAFF TRBJ1-1 TRBV4-1 14
CASSPWDNTGELFF TRBJ2-2 TRBV4-1 14
CAWIGTENYEQYF TRBJ2-7 TRBV30 13
CATSRVPGGTDTQYF TRBJ2-3 TRBV15 15
CASSLAIVRGANVLTF TRBJ2-6 TRBV5-1 16
CASSLDANYGYTF TRBJ1-2 TRBV5-5 13
CSVVLQETTEAFF TRBJ1-1 TRBV29-1 13
CASSQDAQETQYF TRBJ2-5 TRBV4-1 13
CAISVEGGSYNEQFF TRBJ2-1 TRBV10-3 15
CSVEDGLMTGGQDTQYF TRBJ2-3 TRBV29-1 17
CASSGSGETDTQYF TRBJ2-3 TRBV6-4 14
CASSQGGPQFF TRBJ2-1 TRBV27 11